This T cell receptor beta chain comes out of a study of T cell responses to AZD1222 COVID-19 vaccine. Deletions cut 4 bases from V and 1 base from J, with 11 bases between. Germline lookup yields CDR1 ENHRY and CDR2 SYGVKD. There are 15 residues in the CDR3. Sequenced by immunoSEQ multiplex PCR; TCRdb stores in-frame clones only, minus some. The sample holds 98,000 or so clones, 86% seen once. The chain links TRBV10-3 to TRBJ1-3; D remains unclear. The input for sequencing was peripheral blood, taken 28 days after the second dose of the MenACWY control vaccine. This sequence originates from an adult who received the MenACWY meningococcal vaccine as a control. The CDR3 bases are TGTGCCATCAGTGCCTTCACTCCATCTGGAAACACCATATATTTT. The encoded protein is CAISAFTPSGNTIYF.